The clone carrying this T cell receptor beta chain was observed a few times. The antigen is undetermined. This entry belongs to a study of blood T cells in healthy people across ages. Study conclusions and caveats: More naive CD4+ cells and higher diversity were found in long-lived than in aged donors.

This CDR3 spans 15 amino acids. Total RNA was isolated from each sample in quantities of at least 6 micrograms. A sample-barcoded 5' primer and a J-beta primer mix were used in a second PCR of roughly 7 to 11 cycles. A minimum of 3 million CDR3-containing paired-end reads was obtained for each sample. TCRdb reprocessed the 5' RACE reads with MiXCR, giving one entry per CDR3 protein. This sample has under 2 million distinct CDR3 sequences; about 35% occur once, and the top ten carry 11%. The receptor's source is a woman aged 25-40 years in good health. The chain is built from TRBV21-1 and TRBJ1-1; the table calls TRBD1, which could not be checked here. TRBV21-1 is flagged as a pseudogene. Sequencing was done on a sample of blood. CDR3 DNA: TGTGCCAGCAGCAAGTTTGTCAGGGTCATCACTGAAGCTTTCTTT. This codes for CASSKFVRVITEAFF.